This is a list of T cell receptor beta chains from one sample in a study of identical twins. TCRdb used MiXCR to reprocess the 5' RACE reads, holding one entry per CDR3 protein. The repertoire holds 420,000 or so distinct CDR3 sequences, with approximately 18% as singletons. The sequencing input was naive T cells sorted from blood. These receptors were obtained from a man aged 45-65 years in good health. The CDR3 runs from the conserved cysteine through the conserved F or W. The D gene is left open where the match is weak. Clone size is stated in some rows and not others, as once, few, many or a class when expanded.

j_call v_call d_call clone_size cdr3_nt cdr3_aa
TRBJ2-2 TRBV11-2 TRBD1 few TGTGCCAGCAGCCCTCGACAGGGCATCATTTCTTATACGAACACCGGGGAGCTGTTTTTT CASSPRQGIISYTNTGELFF
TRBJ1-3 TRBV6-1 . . TGTGCCAGCAGCCAAACGAGGGGAAACACCATATATTTT CASSQTRGNTIYF
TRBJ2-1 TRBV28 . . TGTGCCAGCAGTTTAGGCGGGATAATGAGCTCCTACAATGAGCAGTTCTTC CASSLGGIMSSYNEQFF
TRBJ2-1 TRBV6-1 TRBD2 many TGTGCCAGCAGCCCCATACGACTAGCGGGAGTAGATGAGCAGTTCTTC CASSPIRLAGVDEQFF
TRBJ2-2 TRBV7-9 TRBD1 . TGTGCCAGCAGCTTAGGTGGACAGGGAGGCACCGGGGAGCTGTTTTTT CASSLGGQGGTGELFF
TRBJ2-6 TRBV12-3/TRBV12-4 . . TGTGCCAGCAGTTTAGGAGCGCACTCTGGGGCCAACGTCCTGACTTTC CASSLGAHSGANVLTF
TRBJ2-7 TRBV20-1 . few TGCAGTGCTAGAGATCGGGCGGCCACACCAGAGCAGTACTTC CSARDRAATPEQYF
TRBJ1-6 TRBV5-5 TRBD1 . TGTGCCAGCAGCCCGGACAGGGGTTCACCCCTCCACTTT CASSPDRGSPLHF
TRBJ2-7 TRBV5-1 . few TGCGCCAGCAGCTTGTACCGGGATTCCTACGAGCAGTACTTC CASSLYRDSYEQYF
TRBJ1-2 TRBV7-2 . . TGTGCCAGCAGCTTAGTGTCAGCTTACGCCTATGGCTACACCTTC CASSLVSAYAYGYTF
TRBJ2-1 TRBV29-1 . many TGCAGCGGGACGCGGTACAATGAGCAGTTCTTC CSGTRYNEQFF
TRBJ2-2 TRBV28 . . TGTGCCAGCAGTTCGGGGACGGCCGGGGAGCTGTTTTTT CASSSGTAGELFF
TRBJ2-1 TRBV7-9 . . TGTGCCAGCAGCTTAGGTCAGTCGAACGCCAATGAGCAGTTCTTC CASSLGQSNANEQFF
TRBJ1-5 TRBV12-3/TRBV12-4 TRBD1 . TGTGCCAGCAGTTTTGGCAGGGGGCCATCTCAGCCCCAGCATTTT CASSFGRGPSQPQHF
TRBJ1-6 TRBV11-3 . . TGTGCCAGCAGCCCCAGGGACAAGAATTCACCCCTCCACTTT CASSPRDKNSPLHF
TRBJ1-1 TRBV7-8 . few TGTGCCAGCAGCTTAGGACGTCAACCCCTGAGGCACACTGAAGCTTTCTTT CASSLGRQPLRHTEAFF
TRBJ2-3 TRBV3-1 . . TGTGCCAGCAGCCAAGAAGTGGGGCAGCGCACAGATACGCAGTATTTT CASSQEVGQRTDTQYF
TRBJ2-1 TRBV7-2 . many TGTGCCAGCAGCTTGGACTACGACAATGAGCAGTTCTTC CASSLDYDNEQFF
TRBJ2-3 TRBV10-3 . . TGTGCCATCAGCCCTTCTTCTAGCACAGATACGCAGTATTTT CAISPSSSTDTQYF
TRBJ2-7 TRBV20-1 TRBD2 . TGCAGTGCTAGAATCGCGGGAGTCTACGAGCAGTACTTC CSARIAGVYEQYF
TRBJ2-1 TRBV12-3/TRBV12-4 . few TGTGCCAGCAGTTTAGGGCTGGGTTCCCCGGGGAATGAGCAGTTCTTC CASSLGLGSPGNEQFF
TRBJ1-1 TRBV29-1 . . TGCAGCGTTGAAGATTCGGGCGGGCCGAACACTGAAGCTTTCTTT CSVEDSGGPNTEAFF
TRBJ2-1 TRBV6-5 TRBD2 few TGTGCCAGCAGTTACTCTAGCGGGAACTACAATGAGCAGTTCTTC CASSYSSGNYNEQFF
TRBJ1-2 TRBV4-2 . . TGTGCCAGCAGCCAAGATAGAGACAGTAACTATGGCTACACCTTC CASSQDRDSNYGYTF
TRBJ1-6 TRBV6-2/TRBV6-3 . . TGTGCCAGCAGTTACCGGCGGGGCGGCAATTCACCCCTCCACTTT CASSYRRGGNSPLHF
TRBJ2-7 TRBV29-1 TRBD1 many TGCAGCGTTGAACAGGGGGACGAGCAGTACTTC CSVEQGDEQYF
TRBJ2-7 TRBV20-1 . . TGCAGTGCTACCGGGATCAAACCTTACGAGCAGTACTTC CSATGIKPYEQYF
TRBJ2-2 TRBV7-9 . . TGTGCCAGCAGCGTAGGACACAGGGCTGGAGACACCGGGGAGCTGTTTTTT CASSVGHRAGDTGELFF
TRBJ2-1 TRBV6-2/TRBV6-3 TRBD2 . TGTGCCAGCAGTCCCCCGAGGGGAGGTAGCGGGAGACGAAATGAGCAGTTCTTC CASSPPRGGSGRRNEQFF
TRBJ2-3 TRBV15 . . TGTGCCACCTCAGCAGCAGCGGCGACAGATACGCAGTATTTT CATSAAAATDTQYF
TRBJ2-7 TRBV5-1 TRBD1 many TGCGCCAGCACCCGGACAGGGTCAGCCTACGAGCAGTACTTC CASTRTGSAYEQYF
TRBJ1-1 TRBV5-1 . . TGCGCCAGCAGCTTGCGGAACTGGGGTGGCGTGAACACTGAAGCTTTCTTT CASSLRNWGGVNTEAFF
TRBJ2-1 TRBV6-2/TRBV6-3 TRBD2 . TGTGCCAGCAGTTACCCACTAGCGGGAGTCTACAATGAGCAGTTCTTC CASSYPLAGVYNEQFF
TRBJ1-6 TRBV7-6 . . TGTGCCAGCTCCAACGACATCGGTAATTCACCCCTCCACTTT CASSNDIGNSPLHF
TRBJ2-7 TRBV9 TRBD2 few TGTGCCAGCAGCGTACTAGCGGGATTCGCCTACGAGCAGTACTTC CASSVLAGFAYEQYF
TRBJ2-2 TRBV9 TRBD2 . TGTGCCAGCAGCTGGACCCCGGCGGGAGGGGGGTCCCCCGGGGAGCTGTTTTTT CASSWTPAGGGSPGELFF
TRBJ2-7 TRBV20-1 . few TGCAGTGCTACGGCCGGGACACTTGGAAGAGGCGAGCAGTACTTC CSATAGTLGRGEQYF
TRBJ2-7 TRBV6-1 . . TGTGCCAGCAGTAGGGAAACAGGGAGGGTCGGCGAGCAGTACTTC CASSRETGRVGEQYF
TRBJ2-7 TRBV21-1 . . TGTGCCAGCAGCAAAGTTTCGCAGGGATCTCCCGAGCAGTACTTC CASSKVSQGSPEQYF
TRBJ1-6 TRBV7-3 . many TGTGCCAGCAGCTTAAACAGCCGGACCTATAATTCACCCCTCCACTTT CASSLNSRTYNSPLHF
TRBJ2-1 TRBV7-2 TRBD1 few TGTGCCAGCAGCCCTAGGACAGGTATCAATGAGCAGTTCTTC CASSPRTGINEQFF